Listed below are T cell receptor beta chains from one sample, sequenced in a study of blood T cell repertoires in COVID-19. The data were produced by immunoSEQ multiplex PCR, yet TCRdb's version contains in-frame clones alone and is incomplete. The sample shows about 40,000 clones, approximately 89% of them seen only once. Specimen: peripheral blood. These receptors all come from a human donor in a cohort sampled during active COVID-19. CDR3s include the opening cysteine and the closing phenylalanine or tryptophan.

V gene	J gene	CDR3 protein
TRBV11-2	TRBJ2-1	CASSGRDRGNNEQFF
TRBV30	TRBJ1-2	CAWSVLGTGFDAGYTF
TRBV5-1	TRBJ2-6	CASSPSGQGRLRGANVLTF
TRBV5-5	TRBJ2-3	CASSPLLGSGGSADTQYF
TRBV15	TRBJ2-4	CATSRELGAEENIQYF
TRBV2	TRBJ2-1	CASSAPRVGTYNEQFF
TRBV4-1	TRBJ2-1	CASSQVTSADNEQFF
TRBV5-1	TRBJ2-3	CASSLGRGTDTQYF
TRBV28	TRBJ1-3	CASSQGDSGNTIYF
TRBV5-1	TRBJ2-5	CASSLVGLGAETQYF
TRBV19	TRBJ2-5	CASSPDRVGPLETQYF
TRBV29-1	TRBJ2-7	CSVRTAYEQYF
TRBV7-2	TRBJ2-5	CASPRVQGVQETQYF
TRBV5-6	TRBJ1-5	CASSEGGQVGNQPQHF
TRBV6-1	TRBJ2-7	CASSEAGTETYEQYF
TRBV30	TRBJ1-1	CAWRTRSMNTEAFF
TRBV28	TRBJ1-1	CASTSEVMNTEAFF
TRBV19	TRBJ2-7	CASSDPGQLPYEQYF
TRBV7-2	TRBJ1-3	CASSQIGQGAFSGNTIYF
TRBV11-2	TRBJ1-4	CASSLWTGTEKLFF
TRBV29-1	TRBJ2-7	CSVGTNRGSYEQYF
TRBV19	TRBJ1-5	CASSRQVGKDQPQHF
TRBV19	TRBJ1-1	CASRAWGDRGRGTEAFF
TRBV7-2	TRBJ2-3	CASSLSPSGTDTQYF
TRBV3-1/TRBV3-2	TRBJ1-5	CASSQEFFRGIGLIGLIRNQPQHF
TRBV3-1/TRBV3-2	TRBJ2-7	CASSQVGAGEQYF